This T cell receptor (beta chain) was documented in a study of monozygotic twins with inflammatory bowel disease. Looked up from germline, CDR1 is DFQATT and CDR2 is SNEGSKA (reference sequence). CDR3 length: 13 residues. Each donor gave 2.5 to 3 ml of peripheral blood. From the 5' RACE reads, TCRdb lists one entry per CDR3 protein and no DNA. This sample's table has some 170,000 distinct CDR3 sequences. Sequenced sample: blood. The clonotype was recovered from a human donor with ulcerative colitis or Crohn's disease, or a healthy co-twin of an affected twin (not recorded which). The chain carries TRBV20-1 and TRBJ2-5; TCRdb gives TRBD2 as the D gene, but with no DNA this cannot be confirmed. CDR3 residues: CSGTSGVQETQYF.